One sample yielded the 17 T cell receptor beta chains listed below, sequenced in a study of T cell changes during pregnancy in multiple sclerosis. Here immunoSEQ multiplex PCR was the method, and the copy in TCRdb shows in-frame clones only, minus some. The sample shows roughly 35,000 clones, around nine tenths of them seen only once. Specimen: CD8+ T cells from peripheral blood mononuclear cells, collected in the first trimester of pregnancy. The receptors stem from a female donor with multiple sclerosis, enrolled in a pregnancy study.

This clone appeared once. The chain carries TRBV9 and TRBJ2-5; D not certain. Germline values: CDR1 SGDLS, CDR2 YYNGEE. V lost 2 bases and J lost 5, with 10 bases in between. This CDR3 spans 13 amino acids. CDR3 DNA: TGTGCCAGCAGCGTCGACTCCCTGGAGACCCAGTACTTC. Translating it yields CASSVDSLETQYF.

The V gene is TRBV7-6, the J gene TRBJ2-7, with D possibly being TRBD2 (7 bases). Per germline, CDR1 SGHVS and CDR2 FNYEAQ. The CDR3 is 13 amino acids. Trimming pared 5 bases from V and 6 bases from J, leaving 14 bases between. Written as DNA, the CDR3 is TGTGCCAGCAGCCCGCTAGGGGGGGGCGAGCAGTACTTC. Its protein is CASSPLGGGEQYF.

The chain is built from TRBV11-1 and TRBJ2-2, with TRBD2 matching over 8 bases. Germline loops: CDR1 SGHAT, CDR2 FQDESV (reference sequence). V dropped 5 bases and J dropped 3; count of bases not matched to a gene: 8. This CDR3 comprises 16 residues. The CDR3 is CASSPSAGGYTGELFF. The CDR3 coding sequence is TGTGCCAGCAGCCCCTCCGCGGGAGGCTACACCGGGGAGCTGTTTTTT.

CDR3 loop: CASHSGTGNGYTF. Written as DNA, the CDR3 is TGTGCCTCGCACTCCGGGACAGGGAATGGCTACACCTTC. V usage is TRBV27 and J usage is TRBJ1-2, with 9 positions matching TRBD1. The J segment lost 6 bases and the V segment lost 11 bases, leaving 10 bases of the junction unmatched. From germline, CDR1 is MNHEY and CDR2 SMNVEV (reference sequence). This CDR3 comprises 13 residues.

The V gene is TRBV5-6, the J gene TRBJ1-6; 10 bases are shared with TRBD1. Germline V gene sequence: CDR1 SGHDT, CDR2 YYEEEE. The CDR3 is made up of 15 amino acids. J gave up 10 bases and V 4 bases, and 8 bases lay outside the gene matches. CDR3 bases: TGTGCCAGCAGCCAGACAGGGGGCGAATTGTCACCCCTCCACTTT. Translation gives CASSQTGGELSPLHF.

This chain uses TRBV2 with TRBJ2-7; 10 bases line up with TRBD2. The CDR3 is 15 residues long. Germline lookup yields CDR1 SNHLY and CDR2 FYNNEI. V shed 6 bases and J 0 bases; nucleotides not matched to a gene: 5. The CDR3: CASRGLAPSSYEQYF. CDR3 nucleotide sequence: TGTGCCAGCAGGGGACTAGCGCCTTCCTCCTACGAGCAGTACTTC.

The chain links TRBV9 to TRBJ2-7; 12 bases match TRBD2. V trimming: 0 bases; J trimming: 4 bases; junction bases outside the gene matches: 2. CDR3 length: 15 amino acids. Germline values: CDR1 SGDLS, CDR2 YYNGEE. In DNA, the CDR3 is TGTGCCAGCAGCGTAGGGGGACTAGCGGGTTACGAGCAGTACTTC. As protein: CASSVGGLAGYEQYF.

Turning to this clone: The junction departs from the called germline gene at one end, perhaps through a read error. This chain connects TRBV5-6 to TRBJ2-7; 8 nucleotides line up with TRBD1. CDR1 SGHDT and CDR2 YYEEEE come from the germline V gene. The CDR3 is made up of 13 amino acids. The CDR3 here is CASRPGQEPGQWF. CDR3 coding DNA: TGTGCCAGCAGGCCGGGACAGGAGCCCGGGCAGTGGTTC.

V and J are TRBV5-6 and TRBJ2-7, with 10 bases lining up with TRBD2. The CDR3 contains 18 residues. The germline gives CDR1 SGHDT, CDR2 YYEEEE. The V segment lost 2 bases and the J segment 2 bases; nucleotides outside the gene matches: 13. The CDR3 coding sequence is TGTGCCAGCAGCTTCGGGGAACTCCTAGCGGGAGCCCCCTACGAGCAGTACTTC. Translating gives CASSFGELLAGAPYEQYF.

V gene TRBV4-1 combines with J gene TRBJ2-7; TRBD1 is a possible D gene (6 bases). CDR1 and CDR2 (germline): MGHRA, YSYEKL. Trimming stripped 7 bases from V and 6 bases from J, with 13 bases between. This CDR3 spans 12 amino acids. The DNA of the CDR3 is TGCGCCAGCACCCCAGGGGACGGCGAGCAGTACTTC. Amino acid sequence: CASTPGDGEQYF.

J is TRBJ2-1 and V is TRBV7-9; D not certain. Germline assignment: CDR1 SEHNR and CDR2 FQNEAQ (reference sequence). The CDR3 is 13 residues long. V was trimmed by 0 bases and J by 16 bases, leaving 16 bases between them. CDR3 bases: TGTGCCAGCAGCTTAGCTCTTGCTAATGAGCCTTTCTTC. It translates to CASSLALANEPFF.

Sample share makes this clone medium-sized (0.01 to 0.1%). The chain links TRBV2 to TRBJ1-1; TRBD1 matches 11 bases. Looked up from germline, CDR1 is SNHLY and CDR2 is FYNNEI. The CDR3 totals 14 residues. The J segment lost 3 bases and the V segment lost 5 bases, leaving 2 bases of the junction unmatched. CDR3 region: CASSKGQGDTEAFF. CDR3 nucleotides: TGTGCCAGCAGTAAGGGACAGGGGGACACTGAAGCTTTCTTT.

This clone was observed many times. The J gene is TRBJ2-1, the V gene TRBV10-3; tentative D call: TRBD1 (5 bases). This CDR3 is built from 14 residues. Germline V lookup: CDR1 ENHRY, CDR2 SYGVKD. The V end lost 4 bases, the J end lost 11 bases, and 18 bases lay between the germline ends. For the CDR3, the DNA is TGTGCCATCAGTGTAGGTGGTAGGGGTTCAAAGCAGTTCTTC. It codes for CAISVGGRGSKQFF.

The gene calls are TRBV19 and TRBJ1-1, with 10 bases aligning to TRBD1. V lost 1 base, J lost 4 bases, and 6 bases stayed unmatched. The germline V gene has CDR1 LNHDA and CDR2 SQIVND (reference sequence). The CDR3 totals 16 residues. Written as DNA, the CDR3 is TGTGCCAGTAGTATAGCGACTCGGACAGGGGGCACTGAAGCTTTCTTT. Translated, it gives CASSIATRTGGTEAFF.

The chain recombines TRBV2 with TRBJ2-7, with 10 bases that match TRBD1. CDR1 and CDR2 (germline): SNHLY, FYNNEI. Losses at the gene ends were 9 bases for V and 1 base for J; bases not matched to a gene: 6. The CDR3 totals 14 residues. The CDR3 DNA is TGTGCCAGTCGGGGGACAGGGGAATCCTACGAGCAGTACTTC. Its protein product is CASRGTGESYEQYF.

The V call is TRBV4-1, the J call TRBJ2-7, with D tentatively TRBD2 (5 bases). The V and J ends lost 1 base and 3 bases respectively, with 16 bases between them. Germline CDR1 is MGHRA and CDR2 is YSYEKL. The CDR3 totals 16 residues. CDR3 nucleotides: TGCGCCAGCAGCCAAGTCTCCCCGGACTCGAGCTACGAGCAGTACTTC. The encoded protein is CASSQVSPDSSYEQYF.

The CDR3: CASSLAGSDGELFF. CDR3 DNA sequence: TGTGCCAGCAGCTTGGCAGGTTCTGACGGGGAGCTGTTTTTT. V gene TRBV7-9 combines with J gene TRBJ2-2; no clear D. The CDR3 is made up of 14 amino acids. Trimming took 3 bases from V and 7 from J, leaving 12 bases between them. The germline gives CDR1 SEHNR, CDR2 FQNEAQ (reference sequence).